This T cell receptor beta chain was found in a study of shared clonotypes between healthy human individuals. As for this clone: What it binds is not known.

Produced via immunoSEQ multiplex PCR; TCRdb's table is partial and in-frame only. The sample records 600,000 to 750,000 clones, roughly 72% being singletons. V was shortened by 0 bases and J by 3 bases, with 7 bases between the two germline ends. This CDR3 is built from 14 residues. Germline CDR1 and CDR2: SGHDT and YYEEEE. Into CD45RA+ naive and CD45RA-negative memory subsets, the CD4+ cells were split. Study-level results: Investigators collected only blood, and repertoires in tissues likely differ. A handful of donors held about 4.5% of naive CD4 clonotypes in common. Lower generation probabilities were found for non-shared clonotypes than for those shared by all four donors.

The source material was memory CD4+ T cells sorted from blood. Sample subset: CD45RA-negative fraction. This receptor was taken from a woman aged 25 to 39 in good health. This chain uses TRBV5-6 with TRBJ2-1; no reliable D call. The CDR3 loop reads CASSLGELYNEQFF. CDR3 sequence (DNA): TGTGCCAGCAGCTTGGGTGAGCTCTACAATGAGCAGTTCTTC.